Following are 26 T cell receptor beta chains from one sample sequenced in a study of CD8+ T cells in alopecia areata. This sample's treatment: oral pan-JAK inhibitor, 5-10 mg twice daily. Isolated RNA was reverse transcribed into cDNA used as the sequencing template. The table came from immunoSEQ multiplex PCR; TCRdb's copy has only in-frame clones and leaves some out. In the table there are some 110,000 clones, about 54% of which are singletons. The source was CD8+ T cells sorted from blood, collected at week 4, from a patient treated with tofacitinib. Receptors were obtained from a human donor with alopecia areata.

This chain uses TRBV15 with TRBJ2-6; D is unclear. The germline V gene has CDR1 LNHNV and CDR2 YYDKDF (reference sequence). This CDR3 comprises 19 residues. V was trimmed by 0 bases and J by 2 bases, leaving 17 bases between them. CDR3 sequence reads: CATSREKLWVDPGANVLTF. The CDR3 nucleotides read TGTGCCACCAGCAGAGAAAAATTGTGGGTAGATCCTGGGGCCAACGTCCTGACTTTC.

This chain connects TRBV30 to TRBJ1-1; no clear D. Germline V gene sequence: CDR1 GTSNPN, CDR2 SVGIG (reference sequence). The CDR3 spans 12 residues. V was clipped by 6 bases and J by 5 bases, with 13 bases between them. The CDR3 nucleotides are TGTGCCTGCGGGGATTTAAGGACTGAAGCTTTCTTT. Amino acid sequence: CACGDLRTEAFF. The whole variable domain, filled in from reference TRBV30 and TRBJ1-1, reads SQTIHQWPATLVQPVGSPLSLECTVEGTSNPNLYWYRQAAGRGLQLLFYSVGIGQISSEVPQNLSASRPQDRQFILSSKKLLLSDSGFYLCACGDLRTEAFFGQGTRLTVV.

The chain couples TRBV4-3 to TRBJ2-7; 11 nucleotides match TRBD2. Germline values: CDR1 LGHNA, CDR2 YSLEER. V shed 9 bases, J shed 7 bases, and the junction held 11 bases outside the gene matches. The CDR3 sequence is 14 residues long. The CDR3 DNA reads TGCGCCAGTTCCCGGCTAGCGGGGGGTTGGGAGCAGTACTTC. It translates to CASSRLAGGWEQYF.

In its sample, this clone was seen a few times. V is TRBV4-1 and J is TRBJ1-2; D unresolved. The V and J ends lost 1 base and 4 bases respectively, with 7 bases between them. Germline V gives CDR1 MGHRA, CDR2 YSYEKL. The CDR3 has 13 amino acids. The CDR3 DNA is TGCGCCAGCAGCCAAGTAAACAGCTATGGCTACACCTTC. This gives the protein CASSQVNSYGYTF.

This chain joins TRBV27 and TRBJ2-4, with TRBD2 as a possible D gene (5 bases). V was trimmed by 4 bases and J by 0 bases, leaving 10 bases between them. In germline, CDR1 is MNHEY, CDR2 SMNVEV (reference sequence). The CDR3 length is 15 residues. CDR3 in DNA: TGTGCCAGCAGTTCCAAGACTAAAGCCAAAAACATTCAGTACTTC. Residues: CASSSKTKAKNIQYF.

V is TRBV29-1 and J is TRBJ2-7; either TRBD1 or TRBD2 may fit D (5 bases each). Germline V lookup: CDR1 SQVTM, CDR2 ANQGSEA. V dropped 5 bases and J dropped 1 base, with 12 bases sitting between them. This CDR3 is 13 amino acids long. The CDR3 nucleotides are TGCAGCGTTTTCGGGACGTTGTCCTACGAGCAGTACTTC. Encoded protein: CSVFGTLSYEQYF.

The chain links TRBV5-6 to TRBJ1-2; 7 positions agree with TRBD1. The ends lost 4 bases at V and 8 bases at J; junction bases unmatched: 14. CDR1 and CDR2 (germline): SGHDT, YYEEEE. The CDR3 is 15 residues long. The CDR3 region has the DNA TGTGCCAGCAGCCTGGGTGTGGGGACAGCAGCGGGCTACACCTTC. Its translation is CASSLGVGTAAGYTF.

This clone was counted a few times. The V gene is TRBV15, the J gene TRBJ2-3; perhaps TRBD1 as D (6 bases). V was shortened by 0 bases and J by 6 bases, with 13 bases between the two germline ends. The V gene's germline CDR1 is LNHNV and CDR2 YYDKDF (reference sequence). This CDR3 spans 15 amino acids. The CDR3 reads CATSREDSALDTQYF. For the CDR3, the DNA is TGTGCCACCAGCAGAGAGGACAGCGCATTGGATACGCAGTATTTT.

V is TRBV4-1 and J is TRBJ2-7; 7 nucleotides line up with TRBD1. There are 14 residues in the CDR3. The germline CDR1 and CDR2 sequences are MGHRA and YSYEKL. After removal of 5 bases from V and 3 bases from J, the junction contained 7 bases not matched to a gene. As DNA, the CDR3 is TGCGCCAGCAGCTCCAACAGGGGCTACTACGAGCAGTACTTC. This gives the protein CASSSNRGYYEQYF.

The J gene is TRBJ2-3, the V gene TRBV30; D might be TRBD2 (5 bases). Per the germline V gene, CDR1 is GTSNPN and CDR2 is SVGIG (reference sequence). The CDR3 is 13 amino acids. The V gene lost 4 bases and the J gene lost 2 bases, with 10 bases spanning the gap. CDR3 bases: TGTGCCTGGATGACGGGGTTCACAGATACGCAGTATTTT. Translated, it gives CAWMTGFTDTQYF.

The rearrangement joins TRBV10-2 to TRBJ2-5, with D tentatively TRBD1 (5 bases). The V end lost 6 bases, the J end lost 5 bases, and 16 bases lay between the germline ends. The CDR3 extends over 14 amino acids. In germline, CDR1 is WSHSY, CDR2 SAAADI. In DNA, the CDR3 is TGCGCCAGCAGCTCGGACATGGGTTGGGAGACCCAGTACTTC. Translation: CASSSDMGWETQYF.

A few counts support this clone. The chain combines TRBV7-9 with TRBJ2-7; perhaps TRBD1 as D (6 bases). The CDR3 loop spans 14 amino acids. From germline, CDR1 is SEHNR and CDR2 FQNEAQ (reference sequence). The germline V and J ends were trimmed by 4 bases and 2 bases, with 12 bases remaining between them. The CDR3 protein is CASSSRDTPYEQYF. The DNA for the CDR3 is TGTGCCAGCAGCTCCCGGGACACCCCCTACGAGCAGTACTTC.

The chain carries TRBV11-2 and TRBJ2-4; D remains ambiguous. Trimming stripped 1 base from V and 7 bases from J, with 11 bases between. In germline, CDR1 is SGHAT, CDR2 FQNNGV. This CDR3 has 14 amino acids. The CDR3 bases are TGTGCCAGCAGCTTAGGACCCGCTATGAACATTCAGTACTTC. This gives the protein CASSLGPAMNIQYF. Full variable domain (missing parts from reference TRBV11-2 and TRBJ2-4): EAGVAQSPRYKIIEKRQSVAFWCNPISGHATLYWYQQILGQGPKLLIQFQNNGVVDDSQLPKDRFSAERLKGVDSTLKIQPAKLEDSAVYLCASSLGPAMNIQYFGAGTRLSVL.

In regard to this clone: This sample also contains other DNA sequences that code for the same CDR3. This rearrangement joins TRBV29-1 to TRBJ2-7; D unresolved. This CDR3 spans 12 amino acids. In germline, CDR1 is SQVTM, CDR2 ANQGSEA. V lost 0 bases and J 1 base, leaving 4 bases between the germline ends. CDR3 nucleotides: TGCAGCGTTGAAGAGGGGTCCTACGAGCAGTACTTC. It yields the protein CSVEEGSYEQYF.

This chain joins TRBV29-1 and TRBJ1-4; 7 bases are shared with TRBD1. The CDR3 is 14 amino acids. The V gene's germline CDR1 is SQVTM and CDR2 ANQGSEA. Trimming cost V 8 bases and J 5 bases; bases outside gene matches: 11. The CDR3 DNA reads TGCAGCACAAAGGGAGGGACAGAGAATGAAAAACTGTTTTTT. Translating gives CSTKGGTENEKLFF.

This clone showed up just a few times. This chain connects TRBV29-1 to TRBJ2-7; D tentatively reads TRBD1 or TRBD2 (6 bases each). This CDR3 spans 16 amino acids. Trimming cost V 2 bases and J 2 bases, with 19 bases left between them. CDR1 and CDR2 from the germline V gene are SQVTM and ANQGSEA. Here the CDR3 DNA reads TGCAGCGTTGAAATGGGAGGAGGGCAGGGGCCCTACGAGCAGTACTTC. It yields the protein CSVEMGGGQGPYEQYF.

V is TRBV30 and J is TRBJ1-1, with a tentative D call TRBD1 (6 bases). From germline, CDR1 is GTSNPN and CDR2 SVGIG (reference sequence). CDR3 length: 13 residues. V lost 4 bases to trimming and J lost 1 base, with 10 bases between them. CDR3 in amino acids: CAWTGQPNTEAFF. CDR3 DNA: TGTGCCTGGACAGGACAGCCGAACACTGAAGCTTTCTTT.

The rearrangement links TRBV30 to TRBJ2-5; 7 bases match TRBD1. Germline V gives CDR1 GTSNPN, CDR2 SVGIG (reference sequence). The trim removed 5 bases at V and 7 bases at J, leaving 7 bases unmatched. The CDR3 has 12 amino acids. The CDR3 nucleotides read TGTGCCTGGGAGGCCGGACAGGTGACCCAGTACTTC. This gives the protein CAWEAGQVTQYF.

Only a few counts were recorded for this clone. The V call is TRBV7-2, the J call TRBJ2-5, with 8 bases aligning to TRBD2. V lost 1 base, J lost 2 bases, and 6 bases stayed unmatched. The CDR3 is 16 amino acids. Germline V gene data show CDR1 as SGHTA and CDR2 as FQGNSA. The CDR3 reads CASSLVLAGLQETQYF. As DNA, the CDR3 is TGTGCCAGCAGCTTAGTCCTAGCGGGCCTTCAAGAGACCCAGTACTTC.

This CDR3 reads CAPVWRDTQYF. In nucleotides, the CDR3 is TGTGCCCCGGTCTGGCGGGATACGCAGTATTTT. V is TRBV7-9 and J is TRBJ2-3; D is undetermined. The CDR3 runs 11 residues. The germline V gene encodes CDR1 SEHNR and CDR2 FQNEAQ (reference sequence). Trimming removed 11 bases from V and 6 bases from J, with 12 bases in between.

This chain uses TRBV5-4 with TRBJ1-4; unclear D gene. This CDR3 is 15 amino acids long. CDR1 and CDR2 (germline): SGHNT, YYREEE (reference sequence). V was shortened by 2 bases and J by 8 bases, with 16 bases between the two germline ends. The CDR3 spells CASSFEGFGEEKLFF. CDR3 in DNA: TGTGCCAGCAGCTTTGAAGGGTTCGGCGAGGAAAAACTGTTTTTT. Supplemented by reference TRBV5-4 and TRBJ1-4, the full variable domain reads ETGVTQSPTHLIKTRGQQVTLRCSSQSGHNTVSWYQQALGQGPQFIFQYYREEENGRGNFPPRFSGLQFPNYSSELNVNALELDDSALYLCASSFEGFGEEKLFFGSGTQLSVL.

The CDR3 here is CASSRGPTPVPFNQPQHF. The DNA of the CDR3 is TGTGCCAGTAGTCGGGGCCCAACCCCGGTGCCCTTTAATCAGCCCCAGCATTTT. This rearrangement joins TRBV19 to TRBJ1-5, with a tentative D call TRBD1 (5 bases). This CDR3 region has 18 residues. Germline CDR1 is LNHDA and CDR2 is SQIVND (reference sequence). The V end lost 5 bases, the J end lost 4 bases, and 24 bases lay between the germline ends.

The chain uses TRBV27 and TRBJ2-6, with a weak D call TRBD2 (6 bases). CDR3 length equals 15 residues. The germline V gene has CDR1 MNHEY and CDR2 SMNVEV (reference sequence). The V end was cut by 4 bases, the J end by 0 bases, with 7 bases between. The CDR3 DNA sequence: TGTGCCAGCAGTTCGGGGGTCTCTGGGGCCAACGTCCTGACTTTC. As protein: CASSSGVSGANVLTF.

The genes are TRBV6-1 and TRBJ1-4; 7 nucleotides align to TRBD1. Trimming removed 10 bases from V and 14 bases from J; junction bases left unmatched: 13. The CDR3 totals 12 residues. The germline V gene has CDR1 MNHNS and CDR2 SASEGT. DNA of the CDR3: TGTGCCACCCCGCCCGGGGACAGCGATCTGTTTTTT. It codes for CATPPGDSDLFF.

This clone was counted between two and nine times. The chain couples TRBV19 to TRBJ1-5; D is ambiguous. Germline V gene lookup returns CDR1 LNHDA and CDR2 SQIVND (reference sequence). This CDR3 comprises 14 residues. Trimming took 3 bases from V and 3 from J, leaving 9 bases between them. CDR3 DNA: TGTGCCAGTAGTATCGGTGTAAACAATCAGCCCCAGCATTTT. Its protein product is CASSIGVNNQPQHF.

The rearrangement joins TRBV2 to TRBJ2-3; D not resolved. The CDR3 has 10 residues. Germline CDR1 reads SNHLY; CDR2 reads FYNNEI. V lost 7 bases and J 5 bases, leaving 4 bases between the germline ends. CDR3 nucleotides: TGTGCCAGCACCATAGATACGCAGTATTTT. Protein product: CASTIDTQYF.